One sample yielded the 27 T cell receptor beta chains listed below, sequenced in a study of blood T cells in healthy people across ages. For the second PCR, which ran for about 7 to 11 cycles, a sample-barcoded 5' primer and a J-beta primer mix were used. TCRdb recomputed calls from the 5' RACE reads with MiXCR, one row per CDR3 protein. The sample lists hundreds of thousands of distinct CDR3 sequences; about 25% were seen once. These data were also reused for a study on T cells of mothers and their children.

Sequences were obtained from blood. The receptor source for this set is a boy aged 5-17 years in good health.

The genes are TRBV7-3 and TRBJ2-5; tentatively, D is TRBD2 (5 bases). The CDR3 totals 14 residues. In germline, CDR1 is SGHTA, CDR2 FQGTGA. The ends were cut back, 0 bases at V and 3 bases at J, with 8 bases in the middle. Here the CDR3 DNA reads TGTGCCAGCAGCTTAACGGGAGCGGAAGAGACCCAGTACTTC. The encoded protein is CASSLTGAEETQYF.

This clonotype was observed a handful of times. The CDR3 reads CASSVERGKGANVLTF. Here the CDR3 DNA reads TGTGCCAGCAGCGTAGAGCGGGGGAAAGGGGCCAACGTCCTGACTTTC. This chain joins TRBV9 and TRBJ2-6; TRBD2 matches at 8 bases. The V segment lost 0 bases and the J segment 4 bases; nucleotides outside the gene matches: 3. The CDR3 runs 16 residues. Germline V gene sequence: CDR1 SGDLS, CDR2 YYNGEE.

The rearrangement joins TRBV2 to TRBJ2-1, with D possibly matching TRBD2 (5 bases). This CDR3 has 19 residues. V lost 3 bases and J 0 bases, leaving 21 bases between the germline ends. CDR1 SNHLY and CDR2 FYNNEI come from the germline V gene. The CDR3 sequence: CASSDLEGRRESSYNEQFF. The CDR3 DNA follows: TGTGCCAGCAGTGATCTGGAAGGGAGAAGGGAAAGCTCCTACAATGAGCAGTTCTTC.

This clonotype showed up just a few times. This chain joins TRBV20-1 and TRBJ1-1; no firm D call. The CDR3 is 14 residues long. The germline CDR1 and CDR2 sequences are DFQATT and SNEGSKA (reference sequence). V dropped 5 bases and J dropped 3 bases, with 16 bases sitting between them. CDR3 residues: CSALGRGGYTEAFF. The CDR3 nucleotides are TGCAGTGCTCTAGGACGCGGCGGTTACACTGAAGCTTTCTTT.

The chain joins TRBV4-1 to TRBJ2-5; 15 bases map to TRBD2. The ends lost 3 bases at V and 3 bases at J; junction bases unmatched: 2. CDR1 and CDR2 from the germline V gene are MGHRA and YSYEKL. The CDR3 loop spans 16 amino acids. CDR3 sequence reads: CASSQGLAGGKETQYF. DNA for the CDR3: TGCGCCAGCAGCCAGGGACTAGCGGGAGGAAAAGAGACCCAGTACTTC.

This clonotype was counted a few times. V and J are TRBV20-1 and TRBJ1-4; tentative D call: TRBD1 (5 bases). Germline V gene data show CDR1 as DFQATT and CDR2 as SNEGSKA (reference sequence). The CDR3 has 16 residues. Between the trimmed V and J ends, which lost 5 bases and 0 bases, there was a span of 16 bases. The CDR3 coding sequence is TGCAGTGCTCGAGCTTCGACAGCCGCAACTAATGAAAAACTGTTTTTT. Its protein product is CSARASTAATNEKLFF.

In this sample, this clonotype turned up a few times. This chain uses TRBV6-2 or TRBV6-3 with TRBJ2-7; maybe TRBD1 (6 bases). The V end lost 0 bases, the J end lost 0 bases, and 9 bases lay between the germline ends. The V gene's germline CDR1 is MNHEY and CDR2 SVGEGT. The CDR3 extends over 15 amino acids. The CDR3 here is CASSYSGHTSYEQYF. CDR3 in DNA: TGTGCCAGCAGTTACTCGGGACATACCTCCTACGAGCAGTACTTC.

The CDR3 sequence is CASSSEDRGFVAQYF. The CDR3 DNA reads as TGTGCCAGCAGCTCTGAGGACAGGGGTTTCGTAGCGCAGTACTTC. The V and J genes are TRBV7-9 and TRBJ2-7, with 9 bases aligning to TRBD1. This CDR3 is built from 15 residues. In germline, CDR1 is SEHNR, CDR2 FQNEAQ (reference sequence). V shed 4 bases and J 9 bases; nucleotides not matched to a gene: 13. Filled out from reference TRBV7-9 and TRBJ2-7, the complete variable domain reads DTGVSQNPRHKITKRGQNVTFRCDPISEHNRLYWYRQTLGQGPEFLTYFQNEAQLEKSRLLSDRFSAERPKGSFSTLEIQRTEQGDSAMYLCASSSEDRGFVAQYFGPGTRLTVT.

This clonotype has a handful of counts. A read error is possible here, since a much larger clone lies one base away. The chain uses TRBV29-1 and TRBJ1-2, with D possibly being TRBD1 (6 bases). Germline V gene data show CDR1 as SQVTM and CDR2 as ANQGSEA. The CDR3 length is 11 residues. CDR3 loop: CGVSRGYGYTF. CDR3 DNA sequence: TGCGGCGTTAGCAGGGGCTATGGCTACACCTTC.

The chain is built from TRBV6-2 or TRBV6-3 and TRBJ2-5, with a tentative D call TRBD1 (5 bases). The CDR3 runs 14 residues. Germline lookup yields CDR1 MNHEY and CDR2 SVGEGT. With 4 bases removed from V and 1 base from J, the gap between germline ends came to 10 bases. CDR3 DNA sequence: TGTGCCAGCAGTTCCGAGACAGTCCAAGAGACCCAGTACTTC. It yields the protein CASSSETVQETQYF.

CDR3 sequence (DNA): TGTGCCAGCAGCTTAGACCGCGGGGGACTTAAAGAGACCCAGTACTTC. As protein: CASSLDRGGLKETQYF. The chain couples TRBV11-2 to TRBJ2-5; TRBD2 matches at 7 bases. Losses at the gene ends were 0 bases for V and 3 bases for J; bases not matched to a gene: 7. This CDR3 is 16 amino acids long. The germline V gene has CDR1 SGHAT and CDR2 FQNNGV.

This rearrangement joins TRBV7-3 to TRBJ1-1; no clear D. Per the germline V gene, CDR1 is SGHTA and CDR2 is FQGTGA. The CDR3 loop spans 13 amino acids. The germline V and J ends were trimmed by 6 bases and 7 bases, with 15 bases remaining between them. This CDR3 reads CASRDGNRDEAFF. The CDR3 coding sequence is TGTGCCAGCAGAGACGGGAATCGTGATGAAGCTTTCTTT.

This clonotype was seen only a few times. V usage is TRBV6-5 and J usage is TRBJ2-5; D is unresolved. CDR1 is MNHEY and CDR2 is SVGAGI in the germline V gene. Trimming pared 0 bases from V and 3 bases from J, leaving 5 bases between. The CDR3 is made up of 13 amino acids. CDR3 region: CASSYSQKETQYF. CDR3 coding DNA: TGTGCCAGCAGTTACTCACAGAAAGAGACCCAGTACTTC.

This clonotype was picked up a small number of times. V gene TRBV6-5 combines with J gene TRBJ2-2, with D unclear. Germline CDR1 reads MNHEY; CDR2 reads SVGAGI. The V gene lost 0 bases and the J gene lost 7 bases, with 9 bases spanning the gap. This CDR3 region has 14 residues. The CDR3 spells CASSYSRLVGELFF. Here the CDR3 DNA reads TGTGCCAGCAGTTACTCCCGGTTAGTCGGGGAGCTGTTTTTT.

The J gene is TRBJ2-5, the V gene TRBV29-1, with TRBD2 matching 7 bases. Germline V lookup: CDR1 SQVTM, CDR2 ANQGSEA. CDR3 length: 12 amino acids. V gave up 7 bases and J gave up 7 bases; unmatched junction bases: 9. This chain's CDR3 is CSAEDWGGTQYF. Here the CDR3 DNA reads TGCAGCGCTGAGGACTGGGGGGGGACCCAGTACTTC.

The chain is built from TRBV29-1 and TRBJ2-3, with D hard to call. The CDR3 is 12 residues long. V was shortened by 7 bases and J by 0 bases, with 8 bases between the two germline ends. Germline values: CDR1 SQVTM, CDR2 ANQGSEA. CDR3 sequence: CSAHSSTDTQYF. CDR3 nucleotides: TGCAGCGCCCATAGTAGCACAGATACGCAGTATTTT.

There are a few counts of this clonotype. The gene calls are TRBV20-1 and TRBJ2-5; D is possibly TRBD2 (5 bases). The CDR3 spans 13 residues. Per germline, CDR1 DFQATT and CDR2 SNEGSKA (reference sequence). V was trimmed by 3 bases and J by 5 bases, leaving 13 bases between them. CDR3 sequence: CSARDGSRETQYF. The DNA of the CDR3 is TGCAGTGCTAGGGATGGGAGCCGGGAGACCCAGTACTTC.

There are a few counts of this clonotype. The chain couples TRBV28 to TRBJ2-3, with 9 bases matching TRBD2. V gave up 0 bases and J gave up 2 bases; unmatched junction bases: 9. Per the germline V gene, CDR1 is MDHEN and CDR2 is SYDVKM. CDR3 size: 18 residues. Here the CDR3 DNA reads TGTGCCAGCAGTTTATGGGGGCTAGCGGGGAGCTTCACAGATACGCAGTATTTT. This gives the protein CASSLWGLAGSFTDTQYF.

This chain connects TRBV6-4 to TRBJ2-7, with D perhaps matching TRBD2 (6 bases). V dropped 9 bases and J dropped 5 bases, with 11 bases sitting between them. The germline V gene encodes CDR1 MRHNA and CDR2 SNTAGT. There are 11 residues in the CDR3. As DNA, the CDR3 is TGTGCCAGTCCGGCGGGGAACGAGCAGTACTTC. This encodes CASPAGNEQYF.

The V and J genes are TRBV7-9 and TRBJ1-1; a weak D match, TRBD1 (6 bases). CDR1 is SEHNR and CDR2 is FQNEAQ in the germline V gene (reference sequence). The CDR3 length is 14 residues. V was pared by 3 bases and J by 8 bases, with 16 bases between. CDR3 protein: CASSFPGEPVEAFF. Here the CDR3 DNA reads TGTGCCAGCAGCTTTCCAGGGGAACCTGTGGAAGCTTTCTTT.

V is TRBV7-2 and J is TRBJ2-5; TRBD1 matches 8 bases. The CDR3 spans 16 residues. V was pared by 5 bases and J by 1 base, with 9 bases of the junction left unmatched. The V gene's germline CDR1 is SGHTA and CDR2 FQGNSA. The chain's CDR3 is CASSTPDRGPQETQYF. The CDR3 DNA reads as TGTGCCAGCAGCACCCCTGACAGGGGTCCCCAAGAGACCCAGTACTTC.

This clonotype was recorded a few times. The chain couples TRBV6-5 to TRBJ2-5; no clear D gene. The CDR3 sequence is 12 residues long. CDR1 MNHEY and CDR2 SVGAGI come from the germline V gene. Trimming cost V 5 bases and J 3 bases, with 7 bases left between them. The CDR3 loop is CASSRAKETQYF. The CDR3 coding sequence is TGTGCCAGCAGTCGGGCCAAAGAGACCCAGTACTTC.

In this sample, this clonotype turned up a few times. The genes are TRBV3-1 and TRBJ2-5; 16 nucleotides agree with TRBD2. From germline, CDR1 is LGHDT and CDR2 YNNKEL (reference sequence). The ends lost 4 bases at V and 5 bases at J; junction bases unmatched: 4. The CDR3 extends over 16 amino acids. Here the CDR3 reads CASSPAGLAGGETQYF. CDR3 in DNA: TGTGCCAGCAGCCCAGCGGGACTAGCGGGAGGGGAGACCCAGTACTTC.

This clonotype was found a few times. V and J are TRBV7-2 and TRBJ2-5; a possible D gene is TRBD1 (5 bases). The CDR3 is 16 amino acids. Germline values: CDR1 SGHTA, CDR2 FQGNSA. V was shortened by 1 base and J by 4 bases, with 16 bases between the two germline ends. CDR3 in DNA: TGTGCCAGCAGCTTAGGGTTTTTAAAGCAGGGAGAGACCCAGTACTTC. Amino acids: CASSLGFLKQGETQYF.

V usage is TRBV20-1 and J usage is TRBJ1-1, with 7 positions matching TRBD1. The CDR3 sequence is 14 residues long. Germline V gene sequence: CDR1 DFQATT, CDR2 SNEGSKA (reference sequence). V was clipped by 0 bases and J by 4 bases; unmatched bases: 5. The CDR3 reads CSAREDRPGTEAFF. The CDR3 coding sequence is TGCAGTGCTAGAGAGGACAGGCCGGGCACTGAAGCTTTCTTT.

This clonotype was observed a few times. The CDR3 region is CASSRGKQGADELQETQYF. CDR3 sequence (DNA): TGTGCCAGCAGCCGCGGAAAACAGGGGGCGGACGAACTTCAAGAGACCCAGTACTTC. J is TRBJ2-5 and V is TRBV5-6; 9 positions match TRBD1. The CDR3 has 19 amino acids. The germline gives CDR1 SGHDT, CDR2 YYEEEE. V shed 4 bases and J 2 bases; nucleotides not matched to a gene: 18.

The chain combines TRBV29-1 with TRBJ2-7, with D maybe TRBD2 (6 bases). The germline V and J ends were trimmed by 3 bases and 3 bases, with 15 bases remaining between them. The CDR3 is 14 residues long. Germline V CDR1 and CDR2: SQVTM, ANQGSEA. CDR3 nucleotide sequence: TGCAGCGTTGAGCGAGGGCGGGACCGCTACGAGCAGTACTTC. It yields the protein CSVERGRDRYEQYF.